A single sample gave rise to the 16 T cell receptor beta chains below, sequenced in a study of cytomegalovirus exposure and HLA in healthy donors. 13 Jbeta primers and 60 Vbeta primers were used for the PCR. The protocol was immunoSEQ multiplex PCR, while the TCRdb copy is restricted to in-frame clones and leaves out a portion. Of roughly 180,000 clones listed, approximately 85% were seen once; the top ten hold about 9.3%. The sequencing sample was made of PBMCs. The receptors originated from a man aged 18 to 29 in good health and CMV-seropositive.

The genes are TRBV5-1 and TRBJ1-1; D is undetermined. V lost 0 bases to trimming and J lost 2 bases, with 8 bases between them. Germline V CDR1 and CDR2: SGHRS, YFSETQ. The CDR3 contains 14 residues. CDR3 region: CASSLEPQNTEAFF. The CDR3, as DNA: TGCGCCAGCAGCTTGGAGCCCCAAAACACTGAAGCTTTCTTT.

The rearrangement uses TRBV5-4 and TRBJ2-3, with D unclear. The CDR3 totals 13 residues. Germline-derived CDR1 and CDR2 are SGHNT and YYREEE (reference sequence). Trimming took off 1 base at V and 2 bases at J, with 5 bases between the two ends. CDR3 sequence: CASSLTHTDTQYF. The CDR3 coding sequence is TGTGCCAGCAGCTTGACACACACAGATACGCAGTATTTT.

Regarding this clone: A read error may account for a junction end that differs from germline. The chain couples TRBV29-1 to TRBJ2-1, with TRBD1 matching over 8 bases. This CDR3 has 14 amino acids. Germline V gives CDR1 SQVTM, CDR2 ANQGSEA. The CDR3 here is CSVEKWDRNNEQLF. CDR3 DNA sequence: TGCAGCGTAGAAAAATGGGACAGGAACAATGAGCAGCTCTTC.

The chain has TRBV2 and TRBJ1-2, with a possible D match to TRBD1 (6 bases). Per germline, CDR1 SNHLY and CDR2 FYNNEI. This CDR3 spans 13 amino acids. Trimming shortened V by 4 bases and J by 5 bases, and 11 bases separated the two germline ends. The CDR3 DNA follows: TGTGCCAGCAGTGGGACAGCCTCGTATGGCTACACCTTC. Amino acid sequence: CASSGTASYGYTF.

The chain links TRBV27 to TRBJ2-2; maybe TRBD1 (5 bases). This CDR3 region has 16 residues. In germline, CDR1 is MNHEY, CDR2 SMNVEV (reference sequence). Trimming took 3 bases from V and 5 from J, leaving 16 bases between them. CDR3 coding DNA: TGTGCCAGCAGTTTGAGCAGGACAATAGTTACCGGGGAGCTGTTTTTT. This gives the protein CASSLSRTIVTGELFF.

This chain joins TRBV7-6 and TRBJ2-2; 11 nucleotides line up with TRBD2. There are 18 residues in the CDR3. Germline V gives CDR1 SGHVS, CDR2 FNYEAQ. With 0 bases clipped from V and 0 bases from J, the junction kept 3 bases outside the gene matches. The CDR3: CASSLASGGASNTGELFF. The CDR3 DNA reads TGTGCCAGCAGCTTAGCTAGCGGGGGGGCATCGAACACCGGGGAGCTGTTTTTT.

V usage is TRBV7-9 and J usage is TRBJ1-2, with a weak D call TRBD1 (6 bases). The length of the CDR3 is 17 residues. Germline values: CDR1 SEHNR, CDR2 FQNEAQ (reference sequence). V dropped 3 bases and J dropped 3 bases, with 20 bases sitting between them. CDR3 in amino acids: CASSFGRGSRLDYGYTF. As DNA, the CDR3 is TGTGCCAGCAGCTTTGGCAGGGGCTCCCGCTTGGACTATGGCTACACCTTC.

The chain joins TRBV4-2 to TRBJ1-2, with D uncertain. CDR3 length: 11 residues. Germline V gene lookup returns CDR1 LGHNA and CDR2 YNFKEQ. Trimming removed 0 bases from V and 13 bases from J, with 9 bases in between. CDR3: CASSQETRSTF. The DNA of the CDR3 is TGTGCCAGCAGCCAAGAGACAAGAAGCACCTTC.

The chain carries TRBV9 and TRBJ2-5; no definite D call. Between the trimmed V and J ends, which lost 0 bases and 5 bases, there was a span of 11 bases. CDR1 is SGDLS and CDR2 is YYNGEE in the germline V gene. The CDR3 totals 14 residues. CDR3 coding DNA: TGTGCCAGCAGCGTAGCTTCGCTCGGGGAGACCCAGTACTTC. Protein sequence: CASSVASLGETQYF.

This clone has more than one count but fewer than ten. A junction end diverges from the germline sequence, so it may reflect a read error. This rearrangement joins TRBV5-6 to TRBJ1-1; 7 nucleotides agree with TRBD1. The germline CDR1 and CDR2 sequences are SGHDT and YYEEEE. This CDR3 has 14 residues. The CDR3 sequence: CASTLTGPNTEAFF. The CDR3, as DNA: TGTGCCAGCACCTTGACAGGGCCGAACACTGAAGCTTTCTTT.

This clone was recorded a few times. V is TRBV5-6 and J is TRBJ1-2, with D uncertain. V dropped 0 bases and J dropped 2 bases, with 17 bases sitting between them. Germline assignment: CDR1 SGHDT and CDR2 YYEEEE. The length of the CDR3 is 17 residues. The CDR3 is CASSLEQWPRKNYGYTF. CDR3 DNA sequence: TGTGCCAGCAGCTTGGAACAGTGGCCCAGGAAGAACTATGGCTACACCTTC.

The V call is TRBV6-6, the J call TRBJ1-1; a weak D match, TRBD1 (5 bases). V shed 7 bases and J shed 7 bases, with 16 bases lying between them. CDR3 length equals 13 residues. Germline CDR1 MNHNY, CDR2 SVGAGI (reference sequence). For the CDR3, the DNA is TGTGCCAGCACCCAGACAGCATTCGGTGAAGCTTTCTTT. It translates to CASTQTAFGEAFF.

The gene calls are TRBV6-6 and TRBJ1-2, with 9 positions matching TRBD1. This CDR3 has 16 residues. Germline trimming cut 2 bases from V and 6 bases from J; bases unmatched to any gene: 10. The germline V gene encodes CDR1 MNHNY and CDR2 SVGAGI (reference sequence). The DNA of the CDR3 is TGTGCCAGCAGTTACGACCACAGGGGGCAGGTGCATGGCTACACCTTC. Protein product: CASSYDHRGQVHGYTF.

The V call is TRBV27, the J call TRBJ2-5, with unresolved D. This CDR3 contains 12 residues. Trimming removed 5 bases from V and 9 bases from J, with 13 bases in between. Germline CDR1 reads MNHEY; CDR2 reads SMNVEV (reference sequence). The CDR3 protein is CASSPVGGPQYF. CDR3 sequence (DNA): TGTGCCAGCAGTCCCGTGGGTGGGCCCCAGTACTTC.

V gene TRBV19 combines with J gene TRBJ2-3, with 7 bases fitting TRBD2. Germline values: CDR1 LNHDA, CDR2 SQIVND (reference sequence). V lost 2 bases and J lost 5; bases outside the gene matches: 7. CDR3 length: 15 residues. In nucleotides, the CDR3 is TGTGCCAGTAGTATATCGCTAGCGGCTGGAGATACGCAGTATTTT. This codes for CASSISLAAGDTQYF. Combining the CDR3 with reference TRBV19 and TRBJ2-3 gives the whole variable domain DGGITQSPKYLFRKEGQNVTLSCEQNLNHDAMYWYRQDPGQGLRLIYYSQIVNDFQKGDIAEGYSVSREKKESFPLTVTSAQKNPTAFYLCASSISLAAGDTQYFGPGTRLTVL.

In this sample, this clone turned up a few times. Other DNA sequences from this sample encode an identical CDR3 as well. The rearrangement joins TRBV5-1 to TRBJ1-5; 9 bases line up with TRBD1. Trimming took 1 base from V and 6 from J; bases not matched to a gene: 2. Germline lookup yields CDR1 SGHRS and CDR2 YFSETQ. This CDR3 is built from 14 residues. The DNA for the CDR3 is TGCGCCAGCAGCTTGACAGGGGGCGGTCAGCCCCAGCATTTT. Protein: CASSLTGGGQPQHF.